Sequencing of this T cell receptor (beta chain) was carried out in a study of metastatic and nonmetastatic thyroid tumors. Study information: Malignant and benign thyroid patients had repertoires compared in peripheral blood and tumor or nodule tissue. Study-wide findings and caveats: A significant increase in TCR beta diversity was reportedly seen in malignant thyroid tumors relative to benign nodules, in blood and tumor.

The germline V gene has CDR1 MNHNS and CDR2 SASEGT. CDR3 length: 12 residues. V lost 5 bases and J lost 3, with 8 bases in between. Not a single patient had been given any form of treatment at any point before undergoing thyroid surgery. Original handling: To classify distant metastasis in papillary thyroid cancer, a model was built from CDR3 differences across clinicopathological groups. Through MiXCR, TCRdb re-clonotyped the PCR reads. The authors' filters were not applied to this entry. The table shows tens of thousands of clones, with around 28% occurring only once. This clone was found a few times. Antigen specificity is unknown.

The origin of this receptor is a male donor with papillary thyroid cancer or a benign thyroid nodule (not recorded which). Some clones in this sample may be carry-over from other donors' samples. The sample comprised blood. The rearrangement joins TRBV6-1 to TRBJ2-7; D is undetermined. The CDR3 DNA follows: TGTGCCAGCAGTAAGGACCTCTACGAGCAGTACTTC. It encodes CASSKDLYEQYF.